This T cell receptor (beta chain) was observed in a study of patients and donors after allogeneic stem cell transplantation. TCRdb used MiXCR to reprocess the RT-PCR reads, holding one entry per CDR3 protein. The sample has about 960,000 distinct CDR3 sequences; approximately 19% are singletons. This clonotype came up a few times. The CDR3 runs to 16 residues. The V segment lost 4 bases and the J segment 0 bases; nucleotides outside the gene matches: 4. Germline CDR1 and CDR2: SGHRS and YFSETQ. Sequencing was done on a sample of blood, either unsorted or a sorted T cell fraction (not recorded which). The V call is TRBV5-1, the J call TRBJ2-3; 11 bases agree with TRBD2. The receptor's source is a human donor who was either an allogeneic HSCT recipient or a stem cell or donor lymphocyte infusion donor (not recorded which). It is not recorded whose cells these are; they may come from a transplant donor. The CDR3 protein is CASSVGLAASTDTQYF. The CDR3 region has the DNA TGCGCCAGCAGCGTGGGACTAGCGGCTAGCACAGATACGCAGTATTTT. The whole variable domain, filled in from reference TRBV5-1 and TRBJ2-3, reads KAGVTQTPRYLIKTRGQQVTLSCSPISGHRSVSWYQQTPGQGLQFLFEYFSETQRNKGNFPGRFSGRQFSNSRSEMNVSTLELGDSALYLCASSVGLAASTDTQYFGPGTRLTVL.